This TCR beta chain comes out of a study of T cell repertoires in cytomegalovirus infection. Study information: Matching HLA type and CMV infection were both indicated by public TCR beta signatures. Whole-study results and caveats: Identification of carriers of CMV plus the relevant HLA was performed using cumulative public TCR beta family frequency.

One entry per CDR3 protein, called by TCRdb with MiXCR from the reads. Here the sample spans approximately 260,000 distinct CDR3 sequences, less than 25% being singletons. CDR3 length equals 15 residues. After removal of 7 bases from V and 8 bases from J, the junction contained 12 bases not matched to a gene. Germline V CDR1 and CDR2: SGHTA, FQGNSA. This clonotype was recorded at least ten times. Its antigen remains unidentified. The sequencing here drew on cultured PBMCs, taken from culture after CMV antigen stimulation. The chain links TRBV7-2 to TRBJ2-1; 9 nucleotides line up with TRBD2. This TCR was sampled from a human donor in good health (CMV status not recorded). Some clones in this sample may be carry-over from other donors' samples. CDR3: CASTPLAGKVHEQFF. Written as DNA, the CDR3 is TGTGCCAGCACCCCACTAGCGGGTAAGGTCCATGAGCAGTTCTTC. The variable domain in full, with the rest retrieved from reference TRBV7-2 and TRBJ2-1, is GAGVSQSPSNKVTEKGKDVELRCDPISGHTALYWYRQSLGQGLEFLIYFQGNSAPDKSGLPSDRFSAERTGGSVSTLTIQRTQQEDSAVYLCASTPLAGKVHEQFFGPGTRLTVL.